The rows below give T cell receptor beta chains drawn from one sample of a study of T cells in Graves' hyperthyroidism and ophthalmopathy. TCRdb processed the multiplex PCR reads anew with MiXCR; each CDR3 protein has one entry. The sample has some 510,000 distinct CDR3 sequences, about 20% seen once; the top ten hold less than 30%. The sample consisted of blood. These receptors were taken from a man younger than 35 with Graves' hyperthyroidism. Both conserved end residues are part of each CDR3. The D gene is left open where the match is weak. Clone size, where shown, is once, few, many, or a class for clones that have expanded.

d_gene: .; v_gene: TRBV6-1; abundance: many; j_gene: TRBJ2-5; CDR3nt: TGTGCCAGCAGTGAAGGGACAAGGGAGACCCAGTACTTC; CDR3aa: CASSEGTRETQYF
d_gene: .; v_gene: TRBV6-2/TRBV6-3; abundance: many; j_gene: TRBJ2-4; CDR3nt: TGTGCCAGCAGTTACGCAACAGGGCGACCTCAGTACTTC; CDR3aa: CASSYATGRPQYF
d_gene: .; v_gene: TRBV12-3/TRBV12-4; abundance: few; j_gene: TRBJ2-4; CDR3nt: TGTGCCAGCAGTTATTGGGGGGGCGACATACTAGCCAAAAACATTAAGTACTTC; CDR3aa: CASSYWGGDILAKNIKYF
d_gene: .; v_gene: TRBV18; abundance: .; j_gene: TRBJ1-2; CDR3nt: TGTGCCAGCTCATTCAGGGACAAGAGCTATGGCTACACCTTC; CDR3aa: CASSFRDKSYGYTF
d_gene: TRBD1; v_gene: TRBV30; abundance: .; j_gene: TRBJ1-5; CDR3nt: TGTGCCTGGAGTGTATCTGGGAGGGGGCATCAGCCCCAGCATTTT; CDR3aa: CAWSVSGRGHQPQHF
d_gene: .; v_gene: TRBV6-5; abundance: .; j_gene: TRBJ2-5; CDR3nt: TGTGCCAGCAGTTATAAGAGAGTCCAAGAGACCCAGTACTTC; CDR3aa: CASSYKRVQETQYF
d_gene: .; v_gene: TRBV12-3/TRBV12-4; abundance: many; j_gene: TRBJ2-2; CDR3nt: TGTGCCAGCAACACCTTCGGTAGCACCGGGGAGCTGTTTTTT; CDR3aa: CASNTFGSTGELFF
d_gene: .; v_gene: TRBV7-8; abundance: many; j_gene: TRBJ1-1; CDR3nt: TGTGCCAGCAGCAACGGACTAGCTCACATGAACACTGAAGCTTTCTTT; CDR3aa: CASSNGLAHMNTEAFF
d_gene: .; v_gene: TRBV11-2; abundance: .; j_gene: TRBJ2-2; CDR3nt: TGTGCCAGCAGCTTAGTTACAAGGGCCGGGGAGCTGTTTTTT; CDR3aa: CASSLVTRAGELFF
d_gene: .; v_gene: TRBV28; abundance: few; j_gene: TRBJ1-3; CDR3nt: TGTGCCAGCAGTCGTATCTCTGGAAACACCATATATTTT; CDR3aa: CASSRISGNTIYF
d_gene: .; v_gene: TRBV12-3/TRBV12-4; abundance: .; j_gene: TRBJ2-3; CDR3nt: TGTGCCAGCAGTGCTCGGGGGCGGACAGATACGCAGTATTTT; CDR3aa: CASSARGRTDTQYF
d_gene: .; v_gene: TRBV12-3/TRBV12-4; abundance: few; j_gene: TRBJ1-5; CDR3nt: TGTGCCAGCAGTTTACCGGGAGGAGCCCAGCATTTT; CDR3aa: CASSLPGGAQHF
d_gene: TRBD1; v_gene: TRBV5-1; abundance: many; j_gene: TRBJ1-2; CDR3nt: TGCGCCAGCAGCTTGGGGACAGGATCGCGAGGCTACACCTTC; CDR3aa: CASSLGTGSRGYTF
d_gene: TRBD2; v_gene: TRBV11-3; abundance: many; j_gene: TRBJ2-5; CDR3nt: TGTGCCAGCAGCTTACGTCTAGCGGGGGGCGGAGAGACCCAGTACTTC; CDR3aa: CASSLRLAGGGETQYF
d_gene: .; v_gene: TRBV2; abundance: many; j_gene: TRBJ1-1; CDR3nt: TGTGCCAGCAAGGGCAGGGAGTTGGCGACGAACACTGAAGCTTTCTTT; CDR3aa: CASKGRELATNTEAFF
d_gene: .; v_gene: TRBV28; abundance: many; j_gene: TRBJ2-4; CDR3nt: TGTGCCAGCAGCCTACCCGCCCTAGCGTCCATTCAGTACTTC; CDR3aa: CASSLPALASIQYF
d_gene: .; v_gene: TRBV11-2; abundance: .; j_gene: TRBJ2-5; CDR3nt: TGTGCCAGCAGCTCCTACTACCAAGAGACCCAGTACTTC; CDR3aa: CASSSYYQETQYF
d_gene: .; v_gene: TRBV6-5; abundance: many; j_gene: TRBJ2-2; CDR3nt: TGTGCCAGCAGTTACAGCCTAGGGACGAACACCGGGGAGCTGTTTTTT; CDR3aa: CASSYSLGTNTGELFF
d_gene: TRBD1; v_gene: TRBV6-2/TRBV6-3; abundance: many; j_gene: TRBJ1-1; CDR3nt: TGTGCCAGCAGTTACGCGGGACAGGGTGCGGCTTTCTTT; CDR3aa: CASSYAGQGAAFF
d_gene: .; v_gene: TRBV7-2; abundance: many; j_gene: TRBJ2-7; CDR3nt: TGTGCCAGCAGCTTAGGGACTTCCTCCTACGAGCAGTACTTC; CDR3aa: CASSLGTSSYEQYF
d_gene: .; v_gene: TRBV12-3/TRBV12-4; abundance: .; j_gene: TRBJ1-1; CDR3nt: TGTGCCAGCAGTTTAGGTCACAGGGCCTCGAGCACTGAAGCTTTCTTT; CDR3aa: CASSLGHRASSTEAFF
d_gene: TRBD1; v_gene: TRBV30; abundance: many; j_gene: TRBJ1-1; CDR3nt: TGTGCCTGGAGCCCCAGGGGGTCTGAAGCTTTCTTT; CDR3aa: CAWSPRGSEAFF
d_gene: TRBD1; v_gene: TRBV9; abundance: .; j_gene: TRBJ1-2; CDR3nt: TGTGCCAGCAGCGGTGGGGGCAGGGGGCCTTTTGGCTACACCTTC; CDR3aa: CASSGGGRGPFGYTF
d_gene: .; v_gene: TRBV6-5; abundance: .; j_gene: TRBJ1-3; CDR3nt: TGTGCCAGCAGTTACTGGCCGCCGCCCGGAAACACCATATATTTT; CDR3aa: CASSYWPPPGNTIYF
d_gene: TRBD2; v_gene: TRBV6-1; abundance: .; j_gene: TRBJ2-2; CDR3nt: TGTGCCAGCAGTGCTTCGGGGGGAAGCCCCGGGGAGCTGTTTTTT; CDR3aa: CASSASGGSPGELFF
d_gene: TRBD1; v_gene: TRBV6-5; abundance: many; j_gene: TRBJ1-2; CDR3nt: TGTGCCAGCAGTTCCGGACAGGCCTATGGCTACACCTTC; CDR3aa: CASSSGQAYGYTF
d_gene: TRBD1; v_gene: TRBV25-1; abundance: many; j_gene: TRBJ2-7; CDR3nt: TGTGCCAGCAGCAGGACAGGGGTCGGCGAGCAGTACTTC; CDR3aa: CASSRTGVGEQYF
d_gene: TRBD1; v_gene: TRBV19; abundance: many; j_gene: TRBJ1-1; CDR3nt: TGTGCCAGCAGCCCCAGGGGGGGAACTGAAGCTTTCTTT; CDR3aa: CASSPRGGTEAFF
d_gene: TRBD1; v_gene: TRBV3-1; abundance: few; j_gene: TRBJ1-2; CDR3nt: TGTGCCAGCAGCCAAGTAGGGGGCGGCTATGGCTACACCTTC; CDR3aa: CASSQVGGGYGYTF
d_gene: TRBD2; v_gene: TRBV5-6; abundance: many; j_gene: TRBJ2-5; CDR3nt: TGTGCCAGCAGCTGGGGACTAGCGGGGTATGAGACCCAGTACTTC; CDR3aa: CASSWGLAGYETQYF
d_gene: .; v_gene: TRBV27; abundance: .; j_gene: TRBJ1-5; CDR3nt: TGTGCCAGCAGTTTAAAGCTGACGCGAGACAATCAGCCCCAGCATTTT; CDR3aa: CASSLKLTRDNQPQHF
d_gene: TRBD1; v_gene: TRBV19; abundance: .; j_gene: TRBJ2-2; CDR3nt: TGTGCCACTCACAGGGGTGCATCCGGGGAGCTGTTTTTT; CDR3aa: CATHRGASGELFF
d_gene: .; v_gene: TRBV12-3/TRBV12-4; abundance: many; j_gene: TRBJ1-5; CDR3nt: TGTGCCAGCAGCACGACACTTAATCAGCCCCAGCATTTT; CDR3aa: CASSTTLNQPQHF
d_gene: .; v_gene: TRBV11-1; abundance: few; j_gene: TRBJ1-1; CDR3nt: TGTGCCAGCAACCTCATCAGGGCAGATTTGAACACTGAAGCTTTCTTT; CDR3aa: CASNLIRADLNTEAFF
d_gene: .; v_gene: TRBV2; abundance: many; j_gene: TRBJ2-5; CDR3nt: TGTGCCAGCACGCCGGACCTCTCCCTGGGGACCCAGTACTTC; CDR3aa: CASTPDLSLGTQYF
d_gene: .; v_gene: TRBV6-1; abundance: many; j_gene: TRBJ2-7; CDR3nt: TGTGCCAGCAGCCCCGGACCCCCAACCTACGAGCAGTACTTC; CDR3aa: CASSPGPPTYEQYF
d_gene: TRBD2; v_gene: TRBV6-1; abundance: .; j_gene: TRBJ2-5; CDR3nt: TGTGCCAGCAGGCCTCGGGGGGTTTGGACCCAGTACTTC; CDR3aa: CASRPRGVWTQYF